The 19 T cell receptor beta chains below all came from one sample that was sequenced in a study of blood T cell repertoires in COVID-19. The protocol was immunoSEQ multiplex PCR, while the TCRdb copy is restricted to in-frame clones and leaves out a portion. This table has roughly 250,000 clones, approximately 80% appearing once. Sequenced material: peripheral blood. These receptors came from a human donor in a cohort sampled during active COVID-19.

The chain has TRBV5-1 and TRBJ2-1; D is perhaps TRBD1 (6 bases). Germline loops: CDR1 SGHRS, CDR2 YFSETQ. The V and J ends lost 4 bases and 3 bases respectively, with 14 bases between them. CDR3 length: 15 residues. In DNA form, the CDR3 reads TGCGCCAGCAGCCCCGGTCCAGGGGTCTACAATGAGCAGTTCTTC. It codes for CASSPGPGVYNEQFF. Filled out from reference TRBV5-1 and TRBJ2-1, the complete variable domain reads KAGVTQTPRYLIKTRGQQVTLSCSPISGHRSVSWYQQTPGQGLQFLFEYFSETQRNKGNFPGRFSGRQFSNSRSEMNVSTLELGDSALYLCASSPGPGVYNEQFFGPGTRLTVL.

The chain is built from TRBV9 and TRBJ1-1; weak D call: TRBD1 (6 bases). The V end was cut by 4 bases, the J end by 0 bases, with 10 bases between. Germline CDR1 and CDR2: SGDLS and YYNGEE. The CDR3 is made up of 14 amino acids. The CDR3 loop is CASSQNRVNTEAFF. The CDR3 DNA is TGTGCCAGCAGCCAAAACAGGGTGAACACTGAAGCTTTCTTT.

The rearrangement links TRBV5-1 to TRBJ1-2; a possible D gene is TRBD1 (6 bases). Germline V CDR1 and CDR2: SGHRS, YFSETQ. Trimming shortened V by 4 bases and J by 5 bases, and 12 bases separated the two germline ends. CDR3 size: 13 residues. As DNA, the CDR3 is TGCGCCAGCAGCCCGGGGGGCGAGTATGGCTACACCTTC. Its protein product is CASSPGGEYGYTF.

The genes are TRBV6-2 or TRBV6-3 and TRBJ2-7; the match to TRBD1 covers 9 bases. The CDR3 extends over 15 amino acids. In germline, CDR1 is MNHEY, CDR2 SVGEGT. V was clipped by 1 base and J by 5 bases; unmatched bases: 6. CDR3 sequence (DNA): TGTGCCAGCAGTTACTTCCGGGACAGGGACCACGAGCAGTACTTC. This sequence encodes CASSYFRDRDHEQYF.

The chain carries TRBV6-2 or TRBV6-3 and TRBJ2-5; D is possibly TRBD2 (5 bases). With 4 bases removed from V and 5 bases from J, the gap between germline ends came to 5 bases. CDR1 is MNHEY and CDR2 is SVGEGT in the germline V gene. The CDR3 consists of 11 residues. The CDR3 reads CASSWRETQYF. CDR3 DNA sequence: TGTGCCAGCAGTTGGAGGGAGACCCAGTACTTC.

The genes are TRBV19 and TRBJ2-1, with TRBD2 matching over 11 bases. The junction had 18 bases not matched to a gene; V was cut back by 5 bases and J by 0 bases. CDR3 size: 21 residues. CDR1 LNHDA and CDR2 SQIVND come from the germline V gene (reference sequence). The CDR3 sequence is CASSPSRPGLAALSSYNEQFF. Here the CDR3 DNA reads TGTGCCAGTAGTCCGAGCCGTCCGGGACTAGCGGCCTTGAGCTCCTACAATGAGCAGTTCTTC.

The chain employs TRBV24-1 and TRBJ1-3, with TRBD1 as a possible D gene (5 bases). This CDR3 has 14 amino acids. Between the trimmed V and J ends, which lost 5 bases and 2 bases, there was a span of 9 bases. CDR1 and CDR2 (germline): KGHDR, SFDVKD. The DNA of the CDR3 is TGTGCCACCAGTGGCGGGGGGGCTGGAAACACCATATATTTT. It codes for CATSGGGAGNTIYF.

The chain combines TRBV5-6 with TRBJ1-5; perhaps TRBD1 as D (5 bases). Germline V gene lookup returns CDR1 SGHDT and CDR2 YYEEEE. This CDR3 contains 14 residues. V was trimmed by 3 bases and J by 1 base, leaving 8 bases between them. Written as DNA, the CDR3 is TGTGCCAGCAGCTCTCGGGGGAGCAATCAGCCCCAGCATTTT. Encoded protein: CASSSRGSNQPQHF.

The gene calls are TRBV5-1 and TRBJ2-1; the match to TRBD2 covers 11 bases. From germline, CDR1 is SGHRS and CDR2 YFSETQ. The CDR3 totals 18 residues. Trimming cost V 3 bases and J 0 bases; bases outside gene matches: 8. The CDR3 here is CASSWGLAATSSYNEQFF. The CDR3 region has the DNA TGCGCCAGCAGCTGGGGACTAGCGGCGACGAGCTCCTACAATGAGCAGTTCTTC.

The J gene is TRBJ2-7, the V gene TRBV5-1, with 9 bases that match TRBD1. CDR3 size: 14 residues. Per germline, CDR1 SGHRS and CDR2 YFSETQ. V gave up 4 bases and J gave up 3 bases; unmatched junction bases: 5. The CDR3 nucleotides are TGCGCCAGCAGCGCCGGGACAGGGATCTACGAGCAGTACTTC. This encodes CASSAGTGIYEQYF.

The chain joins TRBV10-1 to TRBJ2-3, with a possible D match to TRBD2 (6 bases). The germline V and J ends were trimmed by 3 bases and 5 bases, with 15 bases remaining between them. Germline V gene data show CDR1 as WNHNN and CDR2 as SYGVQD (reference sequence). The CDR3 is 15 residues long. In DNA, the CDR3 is TGCGCCAGCAGTGATGAAGCTGGAGGGATAGATACGCAGTATTTT. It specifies CASSDEAGGIDTQYF.

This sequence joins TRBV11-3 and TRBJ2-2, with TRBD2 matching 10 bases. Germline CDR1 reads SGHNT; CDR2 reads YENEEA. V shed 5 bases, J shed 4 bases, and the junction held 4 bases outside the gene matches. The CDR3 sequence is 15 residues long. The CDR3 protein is CASSGAGGRTGELFF. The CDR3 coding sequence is TGTGCCAGCAGCGGAGCGGGAGGGCGCACCGGGGAGCTGTTTTTT. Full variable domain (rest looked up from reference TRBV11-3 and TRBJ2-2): EAGVVQSPRYKIIEKKQPVAFWCNPISGHNTLYWYLQNLGQGPELLIRYENEEAVDDSQLPKDRFSAERLKGVDSTLKIQPAELGDSAVYLCASSGAGGRTGELFFGEGSRLTVL.

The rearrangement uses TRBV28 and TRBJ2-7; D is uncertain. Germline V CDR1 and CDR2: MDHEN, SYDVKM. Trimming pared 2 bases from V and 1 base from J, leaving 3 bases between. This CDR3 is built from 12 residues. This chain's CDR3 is CASSLQSYEQYF. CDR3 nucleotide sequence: TGTGCCAGCAGTTTACAGTCCTACGAGCAGTACTTC.

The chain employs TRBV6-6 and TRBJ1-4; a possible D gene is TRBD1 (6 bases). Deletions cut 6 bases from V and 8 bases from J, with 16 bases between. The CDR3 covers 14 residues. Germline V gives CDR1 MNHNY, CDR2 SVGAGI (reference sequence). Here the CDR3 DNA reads TGTGCCAGCAGGACATCAGGGGTGGTGGAAAAACTGTTTTTT. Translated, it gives CASRTSGVVEKLFF.

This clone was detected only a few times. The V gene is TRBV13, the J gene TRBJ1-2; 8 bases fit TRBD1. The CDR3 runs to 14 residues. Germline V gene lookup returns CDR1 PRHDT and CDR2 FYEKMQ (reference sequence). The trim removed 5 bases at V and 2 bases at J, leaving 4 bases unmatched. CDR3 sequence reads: CASSLGQGNYGYTF. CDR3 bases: TGTGCCAGCAGCCTTGGACAGGGAAACTATGGCTACACCTTC. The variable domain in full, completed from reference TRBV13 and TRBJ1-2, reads AAGVIQSPRHLIKEKRETATLKCYPIPRHDTVYWYQQGPGQDPQFLISFYEKMQSDKGSIPDRFSAQQFSDYHSELNMSSLELGDSALYFCASSLGQGNYGYTFGSGTRLTVV.

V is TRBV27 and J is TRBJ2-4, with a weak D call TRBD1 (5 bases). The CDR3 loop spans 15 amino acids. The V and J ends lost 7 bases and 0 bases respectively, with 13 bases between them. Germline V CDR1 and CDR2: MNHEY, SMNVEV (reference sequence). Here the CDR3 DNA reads TGTGCCAGCAAAAGACAGCCCCTAGCCAAAAACATTCAGTACTTC. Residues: CASKRQPLAKNIQYF.

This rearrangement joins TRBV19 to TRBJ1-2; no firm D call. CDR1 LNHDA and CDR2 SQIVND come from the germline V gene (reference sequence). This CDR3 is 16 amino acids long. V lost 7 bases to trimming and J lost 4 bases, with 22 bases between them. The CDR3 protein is CASTSSGTLPIYGYTF. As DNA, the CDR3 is TGTGCCAGTACTTCGTCGGGAACACTTCCAATCTATGGCTACACCTTC.

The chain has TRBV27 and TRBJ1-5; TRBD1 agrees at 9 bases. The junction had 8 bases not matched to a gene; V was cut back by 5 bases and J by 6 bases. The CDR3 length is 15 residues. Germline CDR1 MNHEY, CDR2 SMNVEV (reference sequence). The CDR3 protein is CASSPGQGGFQPQHF. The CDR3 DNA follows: TGTGCCAGCAGTCCGGGACAGGGAGGGTTTCAGCCCCAGCATTTT.

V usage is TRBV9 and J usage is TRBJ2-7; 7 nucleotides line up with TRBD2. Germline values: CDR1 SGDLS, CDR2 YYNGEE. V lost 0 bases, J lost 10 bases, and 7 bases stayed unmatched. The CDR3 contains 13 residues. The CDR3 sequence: CASSVGGTTPQYF. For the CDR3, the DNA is TGTGCCAGCAGCGTAGGAGGGACTACCCCACAGTACTTC.